These 11 T cell receptor beta chains were sequenced from one sample in a study of regulatory T cells in long-lasting Graves disease. The sample's time point: newly diagnosed GD, antithyroid drugs for less than 3 months. There was RNA extracted from PBMCs, and the TCR library was made from it. Sequencing libraries for TCR beta were prepared with iRepertoire HTBI primers and Arm-PCR of CDR3 regions. Each CDR3 protein gets one entry after TCRdb re-called the multiplex PCR reads with MiXCR. In the table there are approximately 390,000 distinct CDR3 sequences, about a sixth of which are singletons. The same sample was also studied in work on T cells in Graves' hyperthyroidism and ophthalmopathy.

Sequencing was performed on peripheral blood mononuclear cells (PBMCs), taken at new diagnosis, from a patient treated with antithyroid drugs. These TCRs come from a woman aged 18-30 years with Graves disease.

This clonotype was seen repeatedly, ten times or more. The genes are TRBV6-2 or TRBV6-3 and TRBJ1-1; D not resolved. Trimming removed 7 bases at V and 6 bases at J, with 12 bases between. CDR3 size: 12 residues. The germline V gene encodes CDR1 MNHEY and CDR2 SVGEGT. Here the CDR3 reads CASTLHPAEAFF. As DNA, the CDR3 is TGTGCCAGCACTTTACACCCCGCTGAAGCTTTCTTT.

In its sample, this clonotype was seen a few times. The V and J genes are TRBV9 and TRBJ2-7; perhaps TRBD1 as D (6 bases). Deletions cut 6 bases from V and 5 bases from J, with 21 bases between. Germline V gene data show CDR1 as SGDLS and CDR2 as YYNGEE. The CDR3 sequence is 15 residues long. The DNA for the CDR3 is TGTGCCAGCACACGGTCAGGGGAAAGTTTTGACGAGCAGTACTTC. Translation gives CASTRSGESFDEQYF.

This clonotype was counted once. The chain carries TRBV30 and TRBJ1-1; a possible D gene is TRBD1 (5 bases). This CDR3 spans 13 amino acids. Germline V gene sequence: CDR1 GTSNPN, CDR2 SVGIG (reference sequence). The germline V and J ends were trimmed by 3 bases and 4 bases, with 12 bases remaining between them. DNA of the CDR3: TGTGCCTGGAGGAGGCAGGGTGGCACTGAAGCTTTCTTT. Translating it yields CAWRRQGGTEAFF.

This clonotype was counted a few times. The chain employs TRBV6-1 and TRBJ1-5; D might be TRBD1 (5 bases). Germline V gives CDR1 MNHNS, CDR2 SASEGT. V was clipped by 7 bases and J by 2 bases, with 15 bases between them. This CDR3 has 15 amino acids. CDR3 sequence (DNA): TGTGCCAGCACCCGGAGTAGGGGTGGCAATCAGCCCCAGCATTTT. Its translation: CASTRSRGGNQPQHF.

This clonotype was seen at least ten times. The chain combines TRBV6-1 with TRBJ1-1; D perhaps matches TRBD1 (6 bases). This CDR3 is built from 18 residues. CDR1 is MNHNS, CDR2 SASEGT, per germline. V lost 6 bases and J 3 bases, leaving 26 bases between the germline ends. The CDR3 nucleotides read TGTGCCAGCAGAAAGATTACCCCCCGGGGGCGGTGGGACACTGAAGCTTTCTTT. Translating gives CASRKITPRGRWDTEAFF.

There are many counts of this clonotype. V and J are TRBV20-1 and TRBJ2-2; D is unresolved. The V end was cut by 0 bases, the J end by 0 bases, with 11 bases between. Germline V gene data show CDR1 as DFQATT and CDR2 as SNEGSKA (reference sequence). The CDR3 contains 16 residues. CDR3 in amino acids: CSARDSSTANTGELFF. CDR3 DNA: TGCAGTGCTAGAGATTCCAGTACTGCGAACACCGGGGAGCTGTTTTTT.

This clonotype was detected only a few times. V and J are TRBV10-3 and TRBJ2-2; 8 bases map to TRBD1. From germline, CDR1 is ENHRY and CDR2 SYGVKD. After removal of 7 bases from V and 4 bases from J, the junction contained 8 bases not matched to a gene. The CDR3 sequence is 15 residues long. The CDR3: CAITDGQGLTGELFF. The CDR3 coding sequence is TGTGCCATCACCGATGGACAGGGCCTCACCGGGGAGCTGTTTTTT.

The table lists this clonotype with a few counts. The genes are TRBV29-1 and TRBJ1-1; D perhaps matches TRBD1 (6 bases). Germline V lookup: CDR1 SQVTM, CDR2 ANQGSEA. The CDR3 extends over 16 amino acids. V gave up 7 bases and J gave up 0 bases, with 21 bases separating them. CDR3 residues: CSARQANRKLNTEAFF. CDR3 DNA sequence: TGCAGCGCCCGACAGGCGAATCGTAAGCTGAACACTGAAGCTTTCTTT.

This clonotype appeared a few times. The chain combines TRBV7-9 with TRBJ2-3; the D gene is possibly TRBD1 (5 bases). Germline lookup yields CDR1 SEHNR and CDR2 FQNEAQ (reference sequence). The CDR3 length is 15 residues. V was clipped by 5 bases and J by 0 bases, with 12 bases between them. The chain's CDR3 is CASSPDRVSTDTQYF. CDR3 DNA sequence: TGTGCCAGCAGCCCCGACAGAGTAAGCACAGATACGCAGTATTTT. Full variable domain (missing parts from reference TRBV7-9 and TRBJ2-3): DTGVSQNPRHKITKRGQNVTFRCDPISEHNRLYWYRQTLGQGPEFLTYFQNEAQLEKSRLLSDRFSAERPKGSFSTLEIQRTEQGDSAMYLCASSPDRVSTDTQYFGPGTRLTVL.

J is TRBJ2-7 and V is TRBV6-1, with 9 nucleotides matching TRBD1. The CDR3 loop spans 16 amino acids. Germline CDR1 MNHNS, CDR2 SASEGT. J gave up 1 base and V 6 bases, and 10 bases lay outside the gene matches. CDR3 nucleotides: TGTGCCAGCAGCCGACGATCCGGGACAGGGTCCTACGAGCAGTACTTC. Its protein product is CASSRRSGTGSYEQYF.

The V call is TRBV20-1, the J call TRBJ2-5; D is perhaps TRBD2 (7 bases). Deletions cut 5 bases from V and 5 bases from J, with 9 bases between. This CDR3 has 11 amino acids. Per the germline V gene, CDR1 is DFQATT and CDR2 is SNEGSKA (reference sequence). CDR3 region: CSAGGAETQYF. The CDR3 DNA sequence: TGCAGTGCTGGGGGGGCCGAGACCCAGTACTTC.